The clone carrying this T cell receptor beta chain has a count of ten or more. What it recognizes is unknown. The data were obtained in a study of identical twins. The study's findings and limits: High-abundance cord blood beta clonotypes had fewer insertions; memory repertoires showed none. In beta out-of-frame sequences, the excess sharing between twins was weaker.

Via MiXCR, TCRdb re-called the 5' RACE reads, giving one row per CDR3 protein. The table has around 370,000 distinct CDR3 sequences, 7% to 9.5% seen once. Every sampled donor was Caucasian and healthy. The specimen was naive T cells sorted from blood. This TCR was recovered from a woman aged 45-59 years in good health.

The CDR3 loop is CSAGLAGGPKFYNEQFF. DNA for the CDR3: TGCAGCGCTGGACTAGCGGGAGGCCCCAAATTTTACAATGAGCAGTTCTTC. The chain is built from TRBV29-1 and TRBJ2-1, with 14 positions matching TRBD2. Germline CDR1 SQVTM, CDR2 ANQGSEA. The CDR3 contains 17 residues. Trimming removed 7 bases from V and 4 bases from J; junction bases left unmatched: 12.